The rows below give T cell receptor beta chains drawn from one sample of a study of blood T cell repertoires in COVID-19. Sequencing was performed with immunoSEQ multiplex PCR; in TCRdb, only in-frame clones are kept and a portion is missing. Of a few hundred thousand clones in the sample, under 85% were seen once. The specimen was peripheral blood. The receptors derive from a human donor with COVID-19, enrolled during active disease. The donor label of this sample is uncertain. The conserved cysteine and the conserved F or W are not part of the CDR3 here. Each record gives: V gene, J gene, CDR3 protein.

TRBV11-3,TRBJ2-2,ASSRTGSGELF
TRBV5-6,TRBJ1-2,ASSLGSPTGGSGYT
TRBV5-1,TRBJ2-2,ASSMTGMNTGELF
TRBV15,TRBJ1-2,ATSGRQGDHGYT
TRBV18,TRBJ2-1,ASSPIAGNEQF
TRBV5-4,TRBJ2-1,ASSSPPIDSYNEQF
TRBV11-2,TRBJ2-5,ASSRDRDETQY
TRBV19,TRBJ1-5,ASSASGVANQPQH
TRBV5-4,TRBJ2-2,ASSPRAGELF
TRBV18,TRBJ1-1,ASSPRAGLNTEAF
TRBV5-1,TRBJ2-7,ASSLGTGERYEQY
TRBV6-1,TRBJ2-5,ASSFDSWETQY
TRBV7-6,TRBJ2-2,ASSLGWRESTGELF
TRBV5-1,TRBJ1-4,ASSPQVNEKLF
TRBV6-5,TRBJ1-2,ASTEGQGAGGYT
TRBV3-1/TRBV3-2,TRBJ1-1,ASSLVRGNTEAF
TRBV7-9,TRBJ2-7,ASSPQGLRESYEQY
TRBV5-4,TRBJ2-3,ASSLGLAGGTDTQY
TRBV3-1/TRBV3-2,TRBJ1-5,ASSPLPNQPQH
TRBV19,TRBJ2-3,ASSEFLAGGPNTQY
TRBV3-1/TRBV3-2,TRBJ1-2,ASSLNPTNYGYT
TRBV15,TRBJ2-1,ATSRGPGLNNEQF
TRBV18,TRBJ2-2,ASSPRTSGSNTGELF
TRBV16,TRBJ1-1,ASSQSQGHEAF
TRBV11-3,TRBJ2-1,ASSLASGYNEQF
TRBV11-2,TRBJ1-3,ASSLGTAPPGNTIY
TRBV29-1,TRBJ1-5,SATVDREGQPQH
TRBV19,TRBJ1-2,ATLYSGHYT
TRBV11-2,TRBJ2-5,ASSPTGGRETQY
TRBV30,TRBJ1-2,AWTIGHSNYGYT
TRBV3-1/TRBV3-2,TRBJ2-3,ASSPSGRTDTQY
TRBV29-1,TRBJ1-2,SVGGRTYGYT
TRBV7-9,TRBJ1-6,ASSWTGNNSPLH
TRBV19,TRBJ1-2,ASRANYGYT
TRBV7-2,TRBJ2-3,ASSEQSGEWVSDTQY
TRBV30,TRBJ1-4,AWSLGLATNEKLF
TRBV7-2,TRBJ2-3,ASSLVWTGGTDTQY
TRBV7-9,TRBJ1-4,ASSLAGTYGTNEKLF
TRBV30,TRBJ1-2,AWGGLYRGYGYT
TRBV4-1,TRBJ2-2,ASSQVTSGTYTGELF
TRBV6-5,TRBJ2-1,ASSYSLDSSTHEQF
TRBV9,TRBJ2-5,ASSAPGLAGVETQY
TRBV12-3/TRBV12-4,TRBJ2-2,ASRGLDRELF
TRBV5-1,TRBJ1-4,ASRSAGAGEKLF
TRBV7-3,TRBJ1-1,ASSLRSSSDSLFMNTEAF
TRBV27,TRBJ1-5,ARKRVRYGQPQH
TRBV2,TRBJ2-1,ASTPGGNYNEQF
TRBV9,TRBJ2-1,ASSGRTSGASYNEQF
TRBV5-1,TRBJ2-7,ASSLIPTYYEQY
TRBV7-9,TRBJ1-2,ASSLDLFGSGYT
TRBV7-6,TRBJ2-3,ASSLGGRAPDTQY
TRBV5-1,TRBJ1-2,ASSLEGDGYGYT
TRBV19,TRBJ2-3,ASSTRPGVLDTQY
TRBV7-2,TRBJ1-6,ASSFTGDYNSPLH
TRBV27,TRBJ1-4,ASSKDRVDEKLF
TRBV4-2,TRBJ2-7,ASSQDYQGSREQY
TRBV12-3/TRBV12-4,TRBJ1-4,ASSLGLARTF